This T cell receptor (beta chain) was sequenced during a study of human T cells and chemical hapten exposure. The CDR3 length is 16 residues. Germline assignment: CDR1 ENHRY and CDR2 SYGVKD. Trimming took off 0 bases at V and 5 bases at J, with 14 bases between the two ends. TCRdb redid the calling of the RACE reads with MiXCR, one entry per CDR3 protein. The sample contains 300,000 to 400,000 distinct CDR3 sequences, roughly 4.6% of which appear only once. Time point defined: pre-sensitization, week 0. Treatment described: therapeutic diphenylcyclopropenone sensitization with weekly scalp DPC. This sequence joins TRBV10-3 and TRBJ1-5; D is unresolved. Material: whole blood, obtained in connection with sensitization to the hapten diphenylcyclopropenone (DPC). The sequence derives from a woman in her forties or fifties with alopecia areata. Some clones in this sample may be carry-over from other donors' samples. The chain's CDR3 is CAISESKASLDQPQHF. The CDR3 nucleotides read TGTGCCATCAGTGAGTCGAAGGCAAGCCTGGATCAGCCCCAGCATTTT.